The 4 T cell receptor beta chains below come from one sample, sequenced in a study of lymphopenia after photon versus proton radiotherapy. The table came from immunoSEQ multiplex PCR; TCRdb's copy has only in-frame clones and leaves some out. The sample includes more than 50,000 clones, more than 70% of them seen just once. The starting material was peripheral blood, obtained from a patient treated with photon-based radiotherapy. All receptors come from a man over 45 with gastric cancer.

This chain uses TRBV27 with TRBJ1-4; D not resolved. Trimming removed 4 bases at V and 0 bases at J, with 21 bases between. This CDR3 is built from 19 residues. From germline, CDR1 is MNHEY and CDR2 SMNVEV (reference sequence). The CDR3 DNA is TGTGCCAGCAGTTCCACCTTCCCCGCGGCCAGAGCAACTAATGAAAAACTGTTTTTT. Translated: CASSSTFPAARATNEKLFF.

In DNA, the CDR3 is TGTGCCAGCAGCTTGGGTGACAGGTTCAACTATGGCTACACCTTC. This translates into CASSLGDRFNYGYTF. The chain employs TRBV7-2 and TRBJ1-2; TRBD1 might be the D (6 bases). Germline V CDR1 and CDR2: SGHTA, FQGNSA. V gave up 3 bases and J gave up 2 bases, with 13 bases separating them. This CDR3 spans 15 amino acids.

J is TRBJ1-1 and V is TRBV19; weak D call: TRBD1 (5 bases). The CDR3 totals 15 residues. Trimming removed 7 bases at V and 4 bases at J, with 19 bases between. The germline V gene encodes CDR1 LNHDA and CDR2 SQIVND (reference sequence). DNA of the CDR3: TGTGCCAGTATCTCGGGGCTACTAGGGAGCACTGAAGCTTTCTTT. Its protein product is CASISGLLGSTEAFF.

The count of this clone is one. The CDR3 protein is CASTLTADSYEQYF. In DNA, the CDR3 is TGTGCCAGCACCCTGACAGCCGACTCCTACGAGCAGTACTTC. V gene TRBV6-1 combines with J gene TRBJ2-7; D possibly corresponds to TRBD1 (5 bases). Between the trimmed V and J ends, which lost 7 bases and 0 bases, there was a span of 13 bases. The CDR3 consists of 14 residues. Germline V gene lookup returns CDR1 MNHNS and CDR2 SASEGT.